This T cell receptor (beta chain) appears in the sequencing data of a study of molecular identifiers for immune sequencing clone quantification. For the study at large: Within a replicate experiment, RNA obtained from either around 20,000 or 100,000 naive CD8 cells was divided into five aliquots, and four of those aliquots were then sequenced.

Study-wide results and limits: Clones with over 20 RNA copies captured over 98% of effector molecules but under 1% of naive ones.

As regards this clonotype: Its antigen is undetermined.

Sorted naive CD8 T cells, roughly 19,000 to 1,000,000, were sequenced from 10%, 30% or 50% RNA. CD8+CD4-CCR7+CD45RA+ cells were sorted as naive CD8 T cells. The CDR3 is 16 residues long. V lost 4 bases to trimming and J lost 5 bases, with 18 bases between them. Germline CDR1 is LGHDT and CDR2 is YNNKEL (reference sequence). TCRdb used MiXCR to reprocess the PCR reads, holding one entry per CDR3 protein. The sample consists of about 330,000 distinct CDR3 sequences, roughly a quarter of them appearing once. Sequencing was performed on naive CD8+ T cells from blood, with Jurkat cell RNA spiked in. Sample subset: FACS-sorted CD8+CD4-CCR7+CD45RA+ naive T cells. The receptor was isolated from a human donor in good health. Some libraries in this study had Jurkat cell RNA spiked in. The chain links TRBV3-1 to TRBJ1-5, with D possibly TRBD1 on 5 matching bases. The DNA for the CDR3 is TGTGCCAGCAGCCCGGATCAGGGAGGGATAGATCAGCCCCAGCATTTT. Protein product: CASSPDQGGIDQPQHF.